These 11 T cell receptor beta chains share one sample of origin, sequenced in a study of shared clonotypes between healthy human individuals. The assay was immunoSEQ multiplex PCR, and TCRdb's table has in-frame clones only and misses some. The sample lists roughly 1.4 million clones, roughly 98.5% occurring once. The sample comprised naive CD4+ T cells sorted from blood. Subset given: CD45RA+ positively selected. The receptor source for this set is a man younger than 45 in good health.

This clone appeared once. The CDR3 region has the DNA TGTGCCAGTGGGATCGGCGCCTCGGGCAATCAGCCCCAGCATTTT. It yields the protein CASGIGASGNQPQHF. The chain joins TRBV28 to TRBJ1-5; D is uncertain. The germline V gene encodes CDR1 MDHEN and CDR2 SYDVKM. The CDR3 has 15 residues. V lost 9 bases to trimming and J lost 2 bases, with 17 bases between them.

This CDR3 is CAWGDRFAYEQYF. As DNA, the CDR3 is TGTGCCTGGGGGGACAGGTTCGCGTACGAGCAGTACTTC. The chain couples TRBV30 to TRBJ2-7; 8 nucleotides match TRBD1. With 5 bases clipped from V and 4 bases from J, the junction kept 7 bases outside the gene matches. Germline V gives CDR1 GTSNPN, CDR2 SVGIG (reference sequence). The CDR3 length is 13 residues.

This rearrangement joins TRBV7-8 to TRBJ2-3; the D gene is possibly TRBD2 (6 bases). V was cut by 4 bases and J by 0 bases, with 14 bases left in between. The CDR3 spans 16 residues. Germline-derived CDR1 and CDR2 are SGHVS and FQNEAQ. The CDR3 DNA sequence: TGTGCCAGCAGCTCCTACGGGGGAACTAGCACAGATACGCAGTATTTT. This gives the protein CASSSYGGTSTDTQYF.

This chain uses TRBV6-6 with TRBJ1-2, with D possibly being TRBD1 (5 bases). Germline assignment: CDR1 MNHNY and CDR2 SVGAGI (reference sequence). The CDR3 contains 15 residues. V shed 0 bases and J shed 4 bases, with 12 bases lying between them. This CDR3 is CASSYSNGGVYGYTF. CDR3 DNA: TGTGCCAGCAGTTACTCGAATGGGGGGGTCTATGGCTACACCTTC.

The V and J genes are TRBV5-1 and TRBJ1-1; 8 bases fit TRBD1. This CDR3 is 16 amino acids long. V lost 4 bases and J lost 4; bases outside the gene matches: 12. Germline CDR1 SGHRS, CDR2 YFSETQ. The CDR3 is CASSTIQGAMGTEAFF. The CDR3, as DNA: TGCGCCAGCAGCACAATTCAGGGGGCCATGGGCACTGAAGCTTTCTTT.

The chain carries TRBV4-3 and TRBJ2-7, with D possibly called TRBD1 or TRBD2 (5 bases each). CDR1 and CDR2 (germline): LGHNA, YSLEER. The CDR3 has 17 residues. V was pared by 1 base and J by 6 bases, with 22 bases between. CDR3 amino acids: CASSQGGWGTFDGEQYF. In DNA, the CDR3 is TGCGCCAGCAGCCAAGGTGGGTGGGGGACCTTTGACGGCGAGCAGTACTTC.

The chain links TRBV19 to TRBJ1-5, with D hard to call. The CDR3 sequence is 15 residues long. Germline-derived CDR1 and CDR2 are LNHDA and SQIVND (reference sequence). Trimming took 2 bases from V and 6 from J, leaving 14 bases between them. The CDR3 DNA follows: TGTGCCAGTAGTATATTGGATCTGGGCGGTCAGCCCCAGCATTTT. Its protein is CASSILDLGGQPQHF.

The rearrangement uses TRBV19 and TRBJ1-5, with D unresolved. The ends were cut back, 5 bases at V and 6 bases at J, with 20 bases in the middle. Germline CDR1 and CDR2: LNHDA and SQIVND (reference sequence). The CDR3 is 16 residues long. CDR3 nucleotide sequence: TGTGCCAGTAGTCCCCACAACGTAAGGGTAAGTCAGCCCCAGCATTTT. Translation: CASSPHNVRVSQPQHF. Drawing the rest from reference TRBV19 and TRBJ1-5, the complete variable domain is DGGITQSPKYLFRKEGQNVTLSCEQNLNHDAMYWYRQDPGQGLRLIYYSQIVNDFQKGDIAEGYSVSREKKESFPLTVTSAQKNPTAFYLCASSPHNVRVSQPQHFGDGTRLSIL.

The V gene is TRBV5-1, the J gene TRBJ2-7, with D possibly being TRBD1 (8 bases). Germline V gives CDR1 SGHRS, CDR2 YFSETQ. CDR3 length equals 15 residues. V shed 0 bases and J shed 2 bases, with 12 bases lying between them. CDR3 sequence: CASSLVTGGAYEQYF. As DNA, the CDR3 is TGCGCCAGCAGCTTGGTAACAGGGGGGGCCTACGAGCAGTACTTC.

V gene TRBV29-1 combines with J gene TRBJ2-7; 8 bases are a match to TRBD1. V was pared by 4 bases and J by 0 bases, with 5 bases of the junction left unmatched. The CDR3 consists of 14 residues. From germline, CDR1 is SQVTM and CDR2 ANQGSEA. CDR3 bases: TGCAGCGTTGCGTGGACAGGGCGCTCCTACGAGCAGTACTTC. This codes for CSVAWTGRSYEQYF.

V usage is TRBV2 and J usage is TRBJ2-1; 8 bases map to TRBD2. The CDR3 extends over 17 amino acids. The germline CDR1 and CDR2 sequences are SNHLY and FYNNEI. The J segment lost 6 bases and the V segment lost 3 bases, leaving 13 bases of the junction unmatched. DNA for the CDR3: TGTGCCAGCAGTGACTATCAACTAGCGGCGGTCCCCAATGAGCAGTTCTTC. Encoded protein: CASSDYQLAAVPNEQFF. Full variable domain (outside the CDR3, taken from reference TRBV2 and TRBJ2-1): EPEVTQTPSHQVTQMGQEVILRCVPISNHLYFYWYRQILGQKVEFLVSFYNNEISEKSEIFDDQFSVERPDGSNFTLKIRSTKLEDSAMYFCASSDYQLAAVPNEQFFGPGTRLTVL.